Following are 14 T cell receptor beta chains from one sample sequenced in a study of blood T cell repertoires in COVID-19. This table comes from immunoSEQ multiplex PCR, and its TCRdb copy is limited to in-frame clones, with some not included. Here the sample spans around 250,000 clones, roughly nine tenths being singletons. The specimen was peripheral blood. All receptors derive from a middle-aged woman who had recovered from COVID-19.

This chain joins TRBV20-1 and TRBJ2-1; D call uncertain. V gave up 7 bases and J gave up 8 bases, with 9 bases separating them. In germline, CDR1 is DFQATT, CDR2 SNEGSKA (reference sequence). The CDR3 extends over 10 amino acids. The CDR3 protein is CSVAFDEQFF. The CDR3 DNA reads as TGCAGTGTAGCTTTCGATGAGCAGTTCTTC.

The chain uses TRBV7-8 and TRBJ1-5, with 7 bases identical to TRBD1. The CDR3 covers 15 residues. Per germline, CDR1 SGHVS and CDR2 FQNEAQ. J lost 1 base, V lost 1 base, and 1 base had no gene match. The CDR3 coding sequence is TGTGCCAGCAGCTTAGGACAGGGAAGCAATCAGCCCCAGCATTTT. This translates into CASSLGQGSNQPQHF.

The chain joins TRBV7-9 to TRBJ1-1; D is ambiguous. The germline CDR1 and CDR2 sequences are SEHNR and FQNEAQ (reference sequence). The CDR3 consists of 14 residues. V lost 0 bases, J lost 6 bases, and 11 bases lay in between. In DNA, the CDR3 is TGTGCCAGCAGCTTAGCTCGGGAGGACGCTGAAGCTTTCTTT. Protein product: CASSLAREDAEAFF.

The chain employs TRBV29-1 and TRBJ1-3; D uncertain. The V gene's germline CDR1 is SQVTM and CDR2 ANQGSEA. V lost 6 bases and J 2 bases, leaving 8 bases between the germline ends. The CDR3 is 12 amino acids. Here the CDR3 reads CSVRVTGNTIYF. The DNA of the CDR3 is TGCAGCGTCCGAGTTACTGGAAACACCATATATTTT. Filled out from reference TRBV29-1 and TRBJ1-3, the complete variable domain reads SAVISQKPSRDICQRGTSLTIQCQVDSQVTMMFWYRQQPGQSLTLIATANQGSEATYESGFVIDKFPISRPNLTFSTLTVSNMSPEDSSIYLCSVRVTGNTIYFGEGSWLTVV.

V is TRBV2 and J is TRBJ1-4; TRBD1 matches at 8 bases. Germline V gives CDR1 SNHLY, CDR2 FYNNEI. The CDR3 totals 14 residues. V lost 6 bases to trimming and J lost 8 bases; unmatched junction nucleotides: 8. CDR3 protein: CASSVIQGGEKLFF. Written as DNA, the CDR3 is TGTGCCAGCAGCGTAATACAGGGGGGCGAAAAACTGTTTTTT.

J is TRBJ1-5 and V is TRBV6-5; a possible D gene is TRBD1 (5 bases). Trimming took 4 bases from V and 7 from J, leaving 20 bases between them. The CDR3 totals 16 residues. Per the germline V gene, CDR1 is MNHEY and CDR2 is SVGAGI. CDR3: CASSFYGRGLGQPQHF. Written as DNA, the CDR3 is TGTGCCAGCAGTTTTTATGGGAGGGGTTTGGGGCAGCCCCAGCATTTT.

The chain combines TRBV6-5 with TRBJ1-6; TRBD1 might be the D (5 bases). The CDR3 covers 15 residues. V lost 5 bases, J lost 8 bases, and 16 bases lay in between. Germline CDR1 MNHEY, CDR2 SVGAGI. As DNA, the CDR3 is TGTGCCAGCAGTCGCACCGGGCTCAGGGATTCACCCCTCCACTTT. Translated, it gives CASSRTGLRDSPLHF.

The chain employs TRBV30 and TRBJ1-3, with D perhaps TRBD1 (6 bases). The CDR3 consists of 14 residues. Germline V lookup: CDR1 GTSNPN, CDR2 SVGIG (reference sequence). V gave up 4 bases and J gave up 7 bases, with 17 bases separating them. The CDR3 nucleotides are TGTGCCTGGATTACCGGGGGGGCCGGGAACACCATATATTTT. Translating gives CAWITGGAGNTIYF.

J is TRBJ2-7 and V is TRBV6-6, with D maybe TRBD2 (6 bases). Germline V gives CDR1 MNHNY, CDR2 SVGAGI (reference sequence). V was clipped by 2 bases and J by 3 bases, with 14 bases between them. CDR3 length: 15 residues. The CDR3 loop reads CASSYGQRVYYEQYF. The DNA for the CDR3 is TGTGCCAGCAGTTACGGTCAGCGGGTTTACTACGAGCAGTACTTC.

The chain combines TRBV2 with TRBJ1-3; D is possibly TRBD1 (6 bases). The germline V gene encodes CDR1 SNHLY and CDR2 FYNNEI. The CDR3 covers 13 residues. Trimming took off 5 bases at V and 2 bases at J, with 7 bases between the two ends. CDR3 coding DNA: TGTGCCAGCAGTCGGGACACTGGAAACACCATATATTTT. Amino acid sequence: CASSRDTGNTIYF.

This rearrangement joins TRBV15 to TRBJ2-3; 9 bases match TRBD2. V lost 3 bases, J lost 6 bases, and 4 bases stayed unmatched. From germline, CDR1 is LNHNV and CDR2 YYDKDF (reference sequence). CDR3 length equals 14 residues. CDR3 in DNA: TGTGCCACCAGCAGGGGACTAGCCGCTGATACGCAGTATTTT. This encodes CATSRGLAADTQYF.

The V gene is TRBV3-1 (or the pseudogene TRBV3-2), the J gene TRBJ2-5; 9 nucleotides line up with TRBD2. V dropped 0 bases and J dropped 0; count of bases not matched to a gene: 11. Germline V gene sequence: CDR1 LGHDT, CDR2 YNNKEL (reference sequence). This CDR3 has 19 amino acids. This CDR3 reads CASSQDWKAGGWYQETQYF. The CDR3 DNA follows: TGTGCCAGCAGCCAAGATTGGAAAGCGGGGGGCTGGTACCAAGAGACCCAGTACTTC.

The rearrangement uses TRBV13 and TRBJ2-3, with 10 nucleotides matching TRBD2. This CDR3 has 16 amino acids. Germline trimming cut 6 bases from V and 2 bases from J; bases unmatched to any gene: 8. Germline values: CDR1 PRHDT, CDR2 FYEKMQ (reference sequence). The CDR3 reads CASRSTSGRVTDTQYF. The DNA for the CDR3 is TGTGCCAGCAGGTCAACCAGCGGGAGGGTCACAGATACGCAGTATTTT. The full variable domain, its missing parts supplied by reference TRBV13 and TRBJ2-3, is AAGVIQSPRHLIKEKRETATLKCYPIPRHDTVYWYQQGPGQDPQFLISFYEKMQSDKGSIPDRFSAQQFSDYHSELNMSSLELGDSALYFCASRSTSGRVTDTQYFGPGTRLTVL.

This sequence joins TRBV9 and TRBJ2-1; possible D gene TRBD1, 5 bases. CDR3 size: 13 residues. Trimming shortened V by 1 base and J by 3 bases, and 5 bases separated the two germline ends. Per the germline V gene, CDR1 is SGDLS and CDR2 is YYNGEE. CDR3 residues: CASSVQGYNEQFF. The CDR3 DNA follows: TGTGCCAGCAGCGTACAGGGCTACAATGAGCAGTTCTTC. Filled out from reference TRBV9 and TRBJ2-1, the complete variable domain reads DSGVTQTPKHLITATGQRVTLRCSPRSGDLSVYWYQQSLDQGLQFLIQYYNGEERAKGNILERFSAQQFPDLHSELNLSSLELGDSALYFCASSVQGYNEQFFGPGTRLTVL.